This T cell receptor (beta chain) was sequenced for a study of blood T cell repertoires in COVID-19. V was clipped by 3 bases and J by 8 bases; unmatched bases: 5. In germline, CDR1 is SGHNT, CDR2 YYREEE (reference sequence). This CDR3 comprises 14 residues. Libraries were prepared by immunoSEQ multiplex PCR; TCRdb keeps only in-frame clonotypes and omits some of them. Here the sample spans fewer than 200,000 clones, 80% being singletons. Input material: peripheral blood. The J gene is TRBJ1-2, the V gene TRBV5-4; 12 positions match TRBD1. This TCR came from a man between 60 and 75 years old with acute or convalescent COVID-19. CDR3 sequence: CASSSPGQGAGYTF. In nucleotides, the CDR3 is TGTGCCAGCAGCTCACCGGGACAGGGGGCGGGCTACACCTTC.